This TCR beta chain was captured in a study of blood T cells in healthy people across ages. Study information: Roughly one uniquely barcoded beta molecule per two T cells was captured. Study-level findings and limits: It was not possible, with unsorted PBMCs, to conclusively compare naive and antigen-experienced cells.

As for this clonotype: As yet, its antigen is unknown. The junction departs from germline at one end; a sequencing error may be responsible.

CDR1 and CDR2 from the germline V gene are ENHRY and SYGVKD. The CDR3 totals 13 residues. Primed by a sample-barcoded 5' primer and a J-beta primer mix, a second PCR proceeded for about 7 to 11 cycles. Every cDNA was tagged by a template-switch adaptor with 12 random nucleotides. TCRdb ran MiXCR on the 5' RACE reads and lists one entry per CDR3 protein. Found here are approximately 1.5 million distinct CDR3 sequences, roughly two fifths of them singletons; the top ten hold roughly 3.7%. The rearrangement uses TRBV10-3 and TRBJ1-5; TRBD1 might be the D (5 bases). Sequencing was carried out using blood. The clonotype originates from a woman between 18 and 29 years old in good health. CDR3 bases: TGTGCCATCATTGAGCTTGGGGCTCAGCCCCAGCATTTT. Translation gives CAIIELGAQPQHF.